A single T cell receptor (beta chain) is shown here with its context. This record comes from a study of identical twins. TCRdb fed the 5' RACE reads into MiXCR, producing one record per CDR3 protein. The top ten hold about 0.91% of the sample, which has about 520,000 distinct CDR3 sequences, roughly 21% seen once. These data are also associated with another study on T cells expressing NK-cell markers.

The receptor comes from a young woman in good health. The sequenced material came from CD4+ T cells sorted from blood.

DNA for the CDR3: TGCAGCGTTGAAGATCCGAGGGACCGAGAGACCCAGTACTTC. It translates to CSVEDPRDRETQYF. The V call is TRBV29-1, the J call TRBJ2-5; D tentatively reads TRBD1 or TRBD2 (5 bases each). CDR3 length: 14 residues. V dropped 0 bases and J dropped 4 bases, with 12 bases sitting between them. Germline-derived CDR1 and CDR2 are SQVTM and ANQGSEA.